This T cell receptor (beta chain) originates from a study of cytomegalovirus exposure and HLA in healthy donors. Background on the study: Membership in the Caucasian-associated ancestry cluster was found for 75% to 85% of nearly 400 genotyped donors.

Broader study findings: An analysis done earlier found most TCR beta V segments productive about 90% or about 30% of the time. Most TCR sequences were rare, but some public TCRs occurred in many donors.

To note about this clone: Its specificity is unknown.

With 60 Vbeta and 13 Jbeta primers, the PCR was carried out. Only in-frame clones appear in the TCRdb table, and some are missing; sequencing was by immunoSEQ multiplex PCR. Here the sample spans 95,000 to 150,000 clones, approximately 72% being singletons. Trimming left V 0 bases short and J 1 base short, with 6 bases between. This CDR3 is 15 amino acids long. The germline CDR1 and CDR2 sequences are ENHRY and SYGVKD. This clonotype originated in a woman in her forties in good health and CMV-seropositive. The sequenced sample consisted of PBMCs. This chain joins TRBV10-3 and TRBJ2-2; D uncertain. The CDR3 protein is CAISESYGNTGELFF. The CDR3, as DNA: TGTGCCATCAGTGAGTCTTACGGGAACACCGGGGAGCTGTTTTTT.